The 14 T cell receptor beta chains given below trace back to one sample, sequenced in a study of blood T cell repertoires in COVID-19. The protocol was immunoSEQ multiplex PCR, while the TCRdb copy is restricted to in-frame clones and leaves out a portion. The data show 300,000 to 350,000 clones, roughly 88% seen once. Sequenced: PBMCs or T cells enriched from blood (not recorded which). The source of these receptors is a man aged 25 to 40 who had recovered from COVID-19.

The rearrangement joins TRBV9 to TRBJ2-7; D is possibly TRBD2 (5 bases). V was shortened by 3 bases and J by 3 bases, with 10 bases between the two germline ends. The germline V gene encodes CDR1 SGDLS and CDR2 YYNGEE. The CDR3 runs 13 residues. CDR3 amino acids: CASSDWTGYEQYF. The CDR3 nucleotides are TGTGCCAGCAGCGATTGGACTGGCTACGAGCAGTACTTC.

The rearrangement uses TRBV7-2 and TRBJ2-7; 7 nucleotides align to TRBD1. The germline V gene encodes CDR1 SGHTA and CDR2 FQGNSA. The CDR3 has 14 amino acids. V gave up 0 bases and J gave up 6 bases; unmatched junction bases: 5. This CDR3 reads CASSLATGRIEQYF. CDR3 DNA: TGTGCCAGCAGCTTAGCGACAGGGAGAATCGAGCAGTACTTC.

Written as DNA, the CDR3 is TGTGCCAGCAGTGAAGCGGCTAGCGGGGGTTACGAGCAGTACTTC. Its protein is CASSEAASGGYEQYF. The V and J genes are TRBV2 and TRBJ2-7; 10 bases map to TRBD2. This CDR3 contains 15 residues. Per the germline V gene, CDR1 is SNHLY and CDR2 is FYNNEI. The V gene end was trimmed by 0 bases and the J gene end by 4 bases; junction bases not matched to a gene: 3. Full variable domain (outside the CDR3, taken from reference TRBV2 and TRBJ2-7): EPEVTQTPSHQVTQMGQEVILRCVPISNHLYFYWYRQILGQKVEFLVSFYNNEISEKSEIFDDQFSVERPDGSNFTLKIRSTKLEDSAMYFCASSEAASGGYEQYFGPGTRLTVT.

The J gene is TRBJ1-1, the V gene TRBV7-3, with D possibly TRBD1 on 5 matching bases. There are 12 residues in the CDR3. CDR1 and CDR2 (germline): SGHTA, FQGTGA. The ends were cut back, 3 bases at V and 11 bases at J, with 13 bases in the middle. CDR3 region: CASSLNDRVAFF. For the CDR3, the DNA is TGTGCCAGCAGCTTGAACGACAGAGTGGCTTTCTTT.

This clone appeared a single time. V is TRBV28 and J is TRBJ1-6; D is undetermined. Germline loops: CDR1 MDHEN, CDR2 SYDVKM. The CDR3 sequence is 13 residues long. V was pared by 6 bases and J by 9 bases, with 12 bases between. The CDR3 sequence: CASSRGEFSPLHF. The CDR3 bases are TGTGCCAGCAGCCGGGGAGAATTTTCACCCCTCCACTTT. The full variable domain, completed using reference TRBV28 and TRBJ1-6, is DVKVTQSSRYLVKRTGEKVFLECVQDMDHENMFWYRQDPGLGLRLIYFSYDVKMKEKGDIPEGYSVSREKKERFSLILESASTNQTSMYLCASSRGEFSPLHFGNGTRLTVT.

This sequence joins TRBV11-3 and TRBJ2-1, with 12 bases matching TRBD2. With 4 bases clipped from V and 8 bases from J, the junction kept 3 bases outside the gene matches. Per germline, CDR1 SGHNT and CDR2 YENEEA. The CDR3 sequence is 14 residues long. This chain's CDR3 is CASSYLAGGYEQFF. The CDR3, as DNA: TGTGCCAGCAGCTACCTAGCGGGGGGGTATGAGCAGTTCTTC.

CDR3 DNA: TGTGCCAGCAGCGAACCCGGGACAGGGGATGGGGAGCAGTACTTC. It codes for CASSEPGTGDGEQYF. The chain links TRBV5-6 to TRBJ2-7; 10 nucleotides line up with TRBD1. The CDR3 is 15 residues long. The V and J ends lost 4 bases and 7 bases, in that order; junction bases with no gene match: 11. CDR1 is SGHDT, CDR2 YYEEEE, per germline.

The rearrangement uses TRBV13 and TRBJ2-3; D is uncertain. Germline V gene lookup returns CDR1 PRHDT and CDR2 FYEKMQ (reference sequence). The CDR3 is made up of 14 amino acids. V was shortened by 5 bases and J by 4 bases, with 13 bases between the two germline ends. Here the CDR3 reads CASSPRGIADTQYF. CDR3 sequence (DNA): TGTGCCAGCAGCCCCCGCGGTATCGCAGATACGCAGTATTTT.

This chain joins TRBV5-8 and TRBJ1-5, with TRBD1 matching over 7 bases. The CDR3 consists of 16 residues. Per the germline V gene, CDR1 is SGHTS and CDR2 is YDEGEE. V shed 1 base and J 9 bases; nucleotides not matched to a gene: 13. This CDR3 reads CASSLNRGNNYTPQHF. Here the CDR3 DNA reads TGTGCCAGCAGCTTGAACAGGGGCAATAACTACACGCCCCAGCATTTT.

The chain is built from TRBV18 and TRBJ1-2; the match to TRBD1 covers 7 bases. The CDR3 covers 15 residues. V lost 3 bases, J lost 5 bases, and 9 bases stayed unmatched. Germline V lookup: CDR1 KGHSH, CDR2 LQKENI. This CDR3 reads CASSPPGQTMYGYTF. The CDR3 DNA follows: TGTGCCAGCTCACCTCCGGGACAGACCATGTATGGCTACACCTTC.

This clone was seen only once. The chain employs TRBV11-2 and TRBJ1-6, with 7 nucleotides matching TRBD1. The J segment lost 4 bases and the V segment lost 3 bases, leaving 6 bases of the junction unmatched. This CDR3 contains 16 residues. Germline V CDR1 and CDR2: SGHAT, FQNNGV. The CDR3 nucleotides are TGTGCCAGCAGCTTCGCCCCGACAGGGTATAATTCACCCCTCCACTTT. Amino acid sequence: CASSFAPTGYNSPLHF. Full variable domain (missing parts from reference TRBV11-2 and TRBJ1-6): EAGVAQSPRYKIIEKRQSVAFWCNPISGHATLYWYQQILGQGPKLLIQFQNNGVVDDSQLPKDRFSAERLKGVDSTLKIQPAKLEDSAVYLCASSFAPTGYNSPLHFGNGTRLTVT.

The rearrangement joins TRBV6-1 to TRBJ2-1; D gene uncertain. V lost 2 bases and J lost 4, with 3 bases in between. Germline V CDR1 and CDR2: MNHNS, SASEGT. This CDR3 comprises 12 residues. CDR3 nucleotides: TGTGCCAGCAGTGAACGGTACAATGAGCAGTTCTTC. The encoded protein is CASSERYNEQFF.

This chain uses TRBV3-1 (or the pseudogene TRBV3-2) with TRBJ1-6, with D perhaps matching TRBD1 (5 bases). V gave up 7 bases and J gave up 7 bases, with 8 bases separating them. The CDR3 has 12 residues. The germline V gene has CDR1 LGHDT and CDR2 YNNKEL (reference sequence). The CDR3 sequence is CASNRGNSPLHF. CDR3 coding DNA: TGTGCCAGCAATAGGGGCAATTCACCCCTCCACTTT.

The chain recombines TRBV9 with TRBJ2-1, with D maybe TRBD2 (6 bases). Germline values: CDR1 SGDLS, CDR2 YYNGEE. The CDR3 contains 16 residues. Trimming stripped 4 bases from V and 8 bases from J, with 22 bases between. For the CDR3, the DNA is TGTGCCAGCAGCCGAGGGGACTTGGGGTTTGGAGATGAGCAGTTCTTC. Translation: CASSRGDLGFGDEQFF.